A selection of T cell receptor beta chains follows, all from one sample in a study of cytomegalovirus exposure and HLA in healthy donors. The repertoire was sequenced with immunoSEQ multiplex PCR; TCRdb's copy has only in-frame clones and lacks some. This repertoire shows around 190,000 clones, around 82% found once; its top ten account for about 1.7%. The specimen was PBMCs. The receptors shown here come from a man aged 18 to 29 in good health and CMV-seronegative. Both conserved end residues are part of each CDR3. The D gene is left open where the match is weak. Clone size is shown for a subset of rows, as once, few, many or a class of expanded clone.

d_call j_call v_call cdr3_length clone_size cdr3_nt cdr3_aa
TRBD2 TRBJ2-7 TRBV11-2 14 . TGTGCCAGCAGCTCGCCGGGGGGAGGCTACGAGCAGTACTTC CASSSPGGGYEQYF
TRBD1 TRBJ1-2 TRBV29-1 12 . TGCAGCGTTGGGGGGACAGGGGCAGGCTACACCTTC CSVGGTGAGYTF
TRBD1 TRBJ2-5 TRBV6-1 13 few TGTGCCAGCAGTGGGACAGGGGGAGAGACCCAGTACTTC CASSGTGGETQYF
TRBD2 TRBJ2-7 TRBV14 18 . TGTGCCAGCAGCCAAGCCCCTAGCGGGAGGGCCCCCACTTACGAGCAGTACTTC CASSQAPSGRAPTYEQYF
. TRBJ1-5 TRBV6-4 16 . TGTGCCAGCAGTGAAGGCCCGGGGGGGGCTGGACAGCCCCAGCATTTT CASSEGPGGAGQPQHF
TRBD2 TRBJ2-5 TRBV7-2 16 few TGTGCCAGCAGCTTCACTAGCGGGTTCCCACAAGAGACCCAGTACTTC CASSFTSGFPQETQYF
. TRBJ2-6 TRBV10-3 15 few TGTGCCATCAGTGAAGGCAGGCCCGGGGCCAACGTCCTGACTTTC CAISEGRPGANVLTF
TRBD1 TRBJ2-2 TRBV4-1 15 . TGCGCCAGCAGCCAAGAATTTCAGGGGGCCGGGGAGCTGTTTTTT CASSQEFQGAGELFF
. TRBJ1-4 TRBV15 15 . TGTGCCACCAGCGGGGGCACACAGGGAAGCGAAAAACTGTTTTTT CATSGGTQGSEKLFF
. TRBJ2-1 TRBV5-1 14 . TGCGCCAGCAGCTGGGGGCCGATGAACAATGAGCAGTTCTTC CASSWGPMNNEQFF
. TRBJ1-2 TRBV28 12 . TGTGCCAGCAGTTCCGGGGACTATGGCTACACCTTC CASSSGDYGYTF
. TRBJ1-1 TRBV23-1 14 few TGCGCCAGCAGTCAATCGACGGCAGGGACTGAAGCTTTCTTT CASSQSTAGTEAFF
TRBD1 TRBJ2-7 TRBV27 14 . TGTGCCAGCATTTCTGACAGGGGAACTGGCGAGCAGTACTTC CASISDRGTGEQYF
TRBD1 TRBJ2-7 TRBV6-6 16 . TGTGCCAGCAGTTACGCGTCGACAGGGAGCTCCTACGAGCAGTACTTC CASSYASTGSSYEQYF
. TRBJ2-2 TRBV18 17 once TGTGCCAGCTCACCAGAAGCAGGACTTCTGGGCACCGGGGAGCTGTTTTTT CASSPEAGLLGTGELFF
. TRBJ1-2 TRBV11-2 16 few TGTGCCAGCAGCTTCGTGATGAGCCAACTCGAGAAGGGCTACACCTTC CASSFVMSQLEKGYTF
. TRBJ2-7 TRBV6-6 12 . TGTGCCAGCAGTCGGTCGAGAGACGAGCAGTACTTC CASSRSRDEQYF
TRBD1 TRBJ1-6 TRBV19 16 . TGTGCCAGTAGTTCCCGCCGGGACAGGAATAATTCACCCCTCCACTTT CASSSRRDRNNSPLHF
. TRBJ1-1 TRBV10-3 13 . TGTGCCATCAGCTCCCCAGGGAGGACTGAAGCTTTCTTT CAISSPGRTEAFF
TRBD2 TRBJ2-1 TRBV5-6 14 . TGTGCCAGCTGCGAGCGGGGGGGCCTCATTGAGCAGTTCTTC CASCERGGLIEQFF
. TRBJ1-3 TRBV7-8 16 . TGTGCCAGCAGCTTGGGACACCCTAACTCTGGAAACACCATATATTTT CASSLGHPNSGNTIYF
TRBD1 TRBJ2-2 TRBV5-4 14 . TGTGCCAGCGCTCGACAGGGTGGCACCGGGGAGCTGTTTTTT CASARQGGTGELFF
TRBD1 TRBJ2-7 TRBV5-1 14 . TGCGCCAGCAGCCCCTCGGACAGGGCCTACGAGCAGTACTTC CASSPSDRAYEQYF